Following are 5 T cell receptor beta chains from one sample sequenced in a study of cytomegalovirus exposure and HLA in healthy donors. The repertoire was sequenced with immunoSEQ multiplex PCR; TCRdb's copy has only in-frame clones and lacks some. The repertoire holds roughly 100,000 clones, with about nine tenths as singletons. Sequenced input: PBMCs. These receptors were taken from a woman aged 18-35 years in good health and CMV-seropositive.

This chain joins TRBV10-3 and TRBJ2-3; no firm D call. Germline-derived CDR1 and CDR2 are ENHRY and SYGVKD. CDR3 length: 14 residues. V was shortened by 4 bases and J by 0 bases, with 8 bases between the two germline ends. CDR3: CAISVVSSTDTQYF. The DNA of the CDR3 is TGTGCCATCAGTGTTGTATCTAGCACAGATACGCAGTATTTT.

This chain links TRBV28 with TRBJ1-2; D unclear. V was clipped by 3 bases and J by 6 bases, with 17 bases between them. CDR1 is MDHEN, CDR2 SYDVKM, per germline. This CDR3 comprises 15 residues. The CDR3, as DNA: TGTGCCAGCAGTTTCTACCAATCGGGGATTAATGGCTACACCTTC. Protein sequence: CASSFYQSGINGYTF.

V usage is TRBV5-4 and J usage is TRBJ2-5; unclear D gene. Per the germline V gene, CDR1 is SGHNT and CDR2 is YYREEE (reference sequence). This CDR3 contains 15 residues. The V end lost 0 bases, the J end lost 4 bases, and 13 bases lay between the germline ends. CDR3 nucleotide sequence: TGTGCCAGCAGCTTGGTTCAGGCAGGCACAGAGACCCAGTACTTC. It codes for CASSLVQAGTETQYF.

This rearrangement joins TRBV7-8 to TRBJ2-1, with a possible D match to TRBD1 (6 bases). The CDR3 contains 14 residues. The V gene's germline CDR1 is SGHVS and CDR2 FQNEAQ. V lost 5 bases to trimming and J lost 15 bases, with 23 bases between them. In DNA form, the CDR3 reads TGTGCCAGCAGCCTCGGGACAAATCCCGGGATGAGGTTCTTC. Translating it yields CASSLGTNPGMRFF.

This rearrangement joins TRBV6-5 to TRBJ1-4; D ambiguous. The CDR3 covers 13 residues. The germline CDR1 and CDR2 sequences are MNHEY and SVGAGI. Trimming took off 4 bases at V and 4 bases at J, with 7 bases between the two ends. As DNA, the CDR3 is TGTGCCAGCAGTTGGAGTCATAATGAAAAACTGTTTTTT. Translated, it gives CASSWSHNEKLFF.